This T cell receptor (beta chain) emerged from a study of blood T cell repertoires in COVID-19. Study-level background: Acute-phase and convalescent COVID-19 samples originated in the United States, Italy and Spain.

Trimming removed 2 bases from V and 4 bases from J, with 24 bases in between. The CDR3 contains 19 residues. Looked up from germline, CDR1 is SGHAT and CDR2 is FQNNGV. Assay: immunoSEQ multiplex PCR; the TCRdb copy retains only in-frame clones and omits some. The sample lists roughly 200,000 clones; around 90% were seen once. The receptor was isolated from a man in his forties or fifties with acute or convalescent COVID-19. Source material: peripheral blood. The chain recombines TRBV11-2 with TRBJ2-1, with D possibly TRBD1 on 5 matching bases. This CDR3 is CASSLPRVLAELKYNEQFF. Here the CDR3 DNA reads TGTGCCAGCAGCTTACCCAGGGTGCTGGCAGAACTAAAGTACAATGAGCAGTTCTTC.